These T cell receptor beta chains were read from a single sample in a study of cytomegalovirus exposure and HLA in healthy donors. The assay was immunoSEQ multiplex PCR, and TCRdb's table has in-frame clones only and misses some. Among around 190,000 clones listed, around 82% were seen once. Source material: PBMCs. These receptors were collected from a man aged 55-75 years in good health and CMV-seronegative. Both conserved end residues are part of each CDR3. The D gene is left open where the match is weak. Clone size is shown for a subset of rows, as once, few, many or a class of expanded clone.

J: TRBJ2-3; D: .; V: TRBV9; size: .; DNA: TGTGCCAGCAGCGTAGGTCCAGGGGGCACAGATACGCAGTATTTT; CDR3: CASSVGPGGTDTQYF
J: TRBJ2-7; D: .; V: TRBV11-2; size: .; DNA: TGTGCCAGCAGTCTTGGTCAGGGGATTGGCGAGCAGTACTTC; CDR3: CASSLGQGIGEQYF
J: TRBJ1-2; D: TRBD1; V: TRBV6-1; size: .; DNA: TGTGCCAGCAGTCCTCGAGCAGGGACAGATGGCTACACCTTC; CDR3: CASSPRAGTDGYTF
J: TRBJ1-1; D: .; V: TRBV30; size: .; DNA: TGTGCCTGGAGTGAATCGGTTCGGACTGAAGCTTTCTTT; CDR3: CAWSESVRTEAFF
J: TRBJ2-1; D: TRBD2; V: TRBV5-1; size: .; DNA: TGCGCCAGCAGCTTACTAGCGGGGGGTTACAATGAGCAGTTCTTC; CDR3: CASSLLAGGYNEQFF
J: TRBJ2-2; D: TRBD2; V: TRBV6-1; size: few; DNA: TGTGCCAGCAGTTTGGAGCGGGGCACCGGGGAGCTGTTTTTT; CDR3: CASSLERGTGELFF
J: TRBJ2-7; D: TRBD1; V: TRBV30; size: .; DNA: TGTGCCTGGAGACTAGGGGGCCCGGCCTACGAGCAGTACTTC; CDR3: CAWRLGGPAYEQYF
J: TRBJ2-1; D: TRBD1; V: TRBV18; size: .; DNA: TGTGCCAGCTCACCCAGAGGCGATGGACAGGGGTATAATGAGCAGTTCTTC; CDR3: CASSPRGDGQGYNEQFF
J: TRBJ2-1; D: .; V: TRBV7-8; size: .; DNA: TGTGCCAGCAGCTTAGTAAGGGGAGGGCAGTTCTTC; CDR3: CASSLVRGGQFF
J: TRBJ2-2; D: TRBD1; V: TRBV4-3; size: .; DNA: TGCGCCAGCAGCCACCGCAGGGGGCTCGACACCGGGGAGCTGTTTTTT; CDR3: CASSHRRGLDTGELFF
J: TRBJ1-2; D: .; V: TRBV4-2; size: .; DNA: TGTGCCAGCAGCCAACCGCTCGGGGGGGCGAGGGAAACTTATGGCTACACCTTC; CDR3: CASSQPLGGARETYGYTF
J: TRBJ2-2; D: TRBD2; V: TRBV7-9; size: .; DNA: TGTGCCAGCAGCTGGTCGGGGGGGCTCACCGGGGAGCTGTTTTTT; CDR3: CASSWSGGLTGELFF
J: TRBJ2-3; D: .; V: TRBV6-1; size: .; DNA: TGTGCCAGCAGTGACAGTCTTAAAGGGCGGGCAGATACGCAGTATTTT; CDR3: CASSDSLKGRADTQYF
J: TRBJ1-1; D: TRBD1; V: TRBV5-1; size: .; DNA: TGCGCCAGCAGCCCCCGACAGGGGGCGGGCACTGAAGCTTTCTTT; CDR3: CASSPRQGAGTEAFF
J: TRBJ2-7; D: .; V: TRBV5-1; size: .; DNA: TGCGCCAGCAGCACTTTGGGGGCCGGGCCTCCCTACGAGCAGTACTTC; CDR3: CASSTLGAGPPYEQYF
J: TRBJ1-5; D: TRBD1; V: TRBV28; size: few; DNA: TGTGCCAGCAGGAGGGGACAGTTCAATCAGCCCCAGAATTTT; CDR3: CASRRGQFNQPQNF
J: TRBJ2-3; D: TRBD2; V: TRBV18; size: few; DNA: TGTGCCAGCTCACCCAGGACTAGCGGCACAGATACGCAGTATTTT; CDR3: CASSPRTSGTDTQYF
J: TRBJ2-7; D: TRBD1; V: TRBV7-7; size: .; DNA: TGTGCCAGCAGCCGGGACAGGGGCGAGCAGTACTTC; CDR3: CASSRDRGEQYF
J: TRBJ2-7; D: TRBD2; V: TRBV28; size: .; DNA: TGTGCCAGCAGTCCCTGGACAGGTCTAGCGGGAACCTACGAGCAGTACTTC; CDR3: CASSPWTGLAGTYEQYF
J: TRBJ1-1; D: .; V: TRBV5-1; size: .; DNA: TGCGCCAGCAGCTCCACTAGTAATTCGTGGAACCCCATCCAGCCAAACACTGAAGCTTTCTTT; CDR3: CASSSTSNSWNPIQPNTEAFF
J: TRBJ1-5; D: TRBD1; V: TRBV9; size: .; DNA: TGTGCCAGCAGCGTTTGGGACAGGGATCAGCCCCAGCATTTT; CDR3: CASSVWDRDQPQHF
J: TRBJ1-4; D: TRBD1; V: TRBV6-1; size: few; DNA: TGTGCCAGCAGGGAAGACAGGGGACCAAATGAAAAACTGTTTTTT; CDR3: CASREDRGPNEKLFF
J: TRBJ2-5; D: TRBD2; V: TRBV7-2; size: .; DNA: TGTGCCAGCAGCTGGACTAGCGCGGAGACCCAGTACTTC; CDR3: CASSWTSAETQYF
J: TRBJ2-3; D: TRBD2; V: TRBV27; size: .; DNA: TGTGCCAGCAGTTCCGGGGGACTAATAACGCAGTATTTT; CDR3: CASSSGGLITQYF
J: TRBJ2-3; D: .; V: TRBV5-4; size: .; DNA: TGTGCCAGCAGCTGGGCAAGCGGTGACCGCACAGATACGCAGTATTTT; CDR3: CASSWASGDRTDTQYF
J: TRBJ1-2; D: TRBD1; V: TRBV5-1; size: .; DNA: TGCGCCAGCAGCTTGGGACTCTTGAATCAGGGGGCAGAAGGCTACACCTTC; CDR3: CASSLGLLNQGAEGYTF
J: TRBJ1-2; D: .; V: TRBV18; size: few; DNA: TGTGCCAGCTCATCATCCGGCTCCCCCAGGGACTATGGCTACACCTTC; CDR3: CASSSSGSPRDYGYTF
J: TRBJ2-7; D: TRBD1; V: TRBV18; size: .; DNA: TGTGCCACCTCGGACAGGGTTGTCGCCACAACCTACGAGCAGTACTTC; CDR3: CATSDRVVATTYEQYF
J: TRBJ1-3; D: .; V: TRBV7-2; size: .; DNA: TGTGCCAGCAGCTTAGAAGCAGGCTCTGGAAACACCATATATTTT; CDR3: CASSLEAGSGNTIYF
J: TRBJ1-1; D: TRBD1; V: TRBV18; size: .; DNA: TGTGCCAGCTCAGCCCCGACAGGGGCCGGGGCTGAAGCTTTCTTT; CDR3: CASSAPTGAGAEAFF